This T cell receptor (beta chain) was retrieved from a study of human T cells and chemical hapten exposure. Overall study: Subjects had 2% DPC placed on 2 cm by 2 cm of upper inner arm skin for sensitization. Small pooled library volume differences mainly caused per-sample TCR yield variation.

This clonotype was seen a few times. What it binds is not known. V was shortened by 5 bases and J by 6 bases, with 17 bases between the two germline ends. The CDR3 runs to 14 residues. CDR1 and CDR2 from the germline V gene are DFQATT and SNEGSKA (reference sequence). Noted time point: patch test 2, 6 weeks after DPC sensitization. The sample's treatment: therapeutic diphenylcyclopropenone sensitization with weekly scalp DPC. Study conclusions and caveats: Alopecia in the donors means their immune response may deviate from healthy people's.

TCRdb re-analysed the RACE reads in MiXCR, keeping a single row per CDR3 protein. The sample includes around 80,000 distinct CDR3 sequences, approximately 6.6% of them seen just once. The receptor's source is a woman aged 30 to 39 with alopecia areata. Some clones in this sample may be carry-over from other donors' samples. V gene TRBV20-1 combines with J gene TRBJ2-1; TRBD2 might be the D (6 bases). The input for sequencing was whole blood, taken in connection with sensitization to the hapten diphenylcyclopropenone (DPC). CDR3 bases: TGCAGTGCTCGACGGGAGCCCCGAGCCAATGAGCAGTTCTTC. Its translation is CSARREPRANEQFF.